This T cell receptor beta chain was identified in a study of neoadjuvant nivolumab and ipilimumab in lung cancer. Study-level information: The combination arm added day-1 ipilimumab 1 mg/kg to nivolumab 3 mg/kg on days 1, 15, 29. Regarding the study as a whole: Compared with tumor-adjacent uninvolved lung, resected tumors showed greater richness and clonality. Only two of four nivolumab-treated tumors gained richness and clonality by surgery.

As concerns this clone: The antigen is unknown.

Clones were sequenced by immunoSEQ multiplex PCR, and TCRdb holds only the in-frame ones, with some missing. The sample lists approximately 13,000 clones, about two thirds occurring once. Germline V gives CDR1 KGHSH, CDR2 LQKENI. The CDR3 is 14 amino acids. With V trimmed by 6 bases and J by 2 bases, 7 bases remained unmatched. This TCR came from an adult with non-small cell lung cancer. Sequences were derived from peripheral blood, sampled after neoadjuvant nivolumab, alone or with ipilimumab, at or shortly before surgery. The chain is built from TRBV18 and TRBJ2-7; 7 nucleotides match TRBD1. The CDR3 nucleotides read TGTGCCAGCTCCGTGAGACAGGGAACCTACGAGCAGTACTTC. Protein product: CASSVRQGTYEQYF.